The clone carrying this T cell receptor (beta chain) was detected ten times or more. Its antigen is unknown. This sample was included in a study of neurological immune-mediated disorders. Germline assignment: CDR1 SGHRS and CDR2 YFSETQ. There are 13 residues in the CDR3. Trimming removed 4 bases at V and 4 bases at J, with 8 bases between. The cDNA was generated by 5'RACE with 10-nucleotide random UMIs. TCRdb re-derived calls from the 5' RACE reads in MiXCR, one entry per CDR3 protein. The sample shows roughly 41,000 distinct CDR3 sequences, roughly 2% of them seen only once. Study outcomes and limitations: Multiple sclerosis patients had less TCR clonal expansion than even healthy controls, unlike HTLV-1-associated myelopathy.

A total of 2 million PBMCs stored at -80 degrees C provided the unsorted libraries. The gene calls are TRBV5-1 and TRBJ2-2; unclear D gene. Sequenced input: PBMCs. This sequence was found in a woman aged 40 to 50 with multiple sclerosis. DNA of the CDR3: TGCGCCAGCAGCCGAGACTTCACCGGGGAGCTGTTTTTT. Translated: CASSRDFTGELFF. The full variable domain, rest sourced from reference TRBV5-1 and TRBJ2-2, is KAGVTQTPRYLIKTRGQQVTLSCSPISGHRSVSWYQQTPGQGLQFLFEYFSETQRNKGNFPGRFSGRQFSNSRSEMNVSTLELGDSALYLCASSRDFTGELFFGEGSRLTVL.